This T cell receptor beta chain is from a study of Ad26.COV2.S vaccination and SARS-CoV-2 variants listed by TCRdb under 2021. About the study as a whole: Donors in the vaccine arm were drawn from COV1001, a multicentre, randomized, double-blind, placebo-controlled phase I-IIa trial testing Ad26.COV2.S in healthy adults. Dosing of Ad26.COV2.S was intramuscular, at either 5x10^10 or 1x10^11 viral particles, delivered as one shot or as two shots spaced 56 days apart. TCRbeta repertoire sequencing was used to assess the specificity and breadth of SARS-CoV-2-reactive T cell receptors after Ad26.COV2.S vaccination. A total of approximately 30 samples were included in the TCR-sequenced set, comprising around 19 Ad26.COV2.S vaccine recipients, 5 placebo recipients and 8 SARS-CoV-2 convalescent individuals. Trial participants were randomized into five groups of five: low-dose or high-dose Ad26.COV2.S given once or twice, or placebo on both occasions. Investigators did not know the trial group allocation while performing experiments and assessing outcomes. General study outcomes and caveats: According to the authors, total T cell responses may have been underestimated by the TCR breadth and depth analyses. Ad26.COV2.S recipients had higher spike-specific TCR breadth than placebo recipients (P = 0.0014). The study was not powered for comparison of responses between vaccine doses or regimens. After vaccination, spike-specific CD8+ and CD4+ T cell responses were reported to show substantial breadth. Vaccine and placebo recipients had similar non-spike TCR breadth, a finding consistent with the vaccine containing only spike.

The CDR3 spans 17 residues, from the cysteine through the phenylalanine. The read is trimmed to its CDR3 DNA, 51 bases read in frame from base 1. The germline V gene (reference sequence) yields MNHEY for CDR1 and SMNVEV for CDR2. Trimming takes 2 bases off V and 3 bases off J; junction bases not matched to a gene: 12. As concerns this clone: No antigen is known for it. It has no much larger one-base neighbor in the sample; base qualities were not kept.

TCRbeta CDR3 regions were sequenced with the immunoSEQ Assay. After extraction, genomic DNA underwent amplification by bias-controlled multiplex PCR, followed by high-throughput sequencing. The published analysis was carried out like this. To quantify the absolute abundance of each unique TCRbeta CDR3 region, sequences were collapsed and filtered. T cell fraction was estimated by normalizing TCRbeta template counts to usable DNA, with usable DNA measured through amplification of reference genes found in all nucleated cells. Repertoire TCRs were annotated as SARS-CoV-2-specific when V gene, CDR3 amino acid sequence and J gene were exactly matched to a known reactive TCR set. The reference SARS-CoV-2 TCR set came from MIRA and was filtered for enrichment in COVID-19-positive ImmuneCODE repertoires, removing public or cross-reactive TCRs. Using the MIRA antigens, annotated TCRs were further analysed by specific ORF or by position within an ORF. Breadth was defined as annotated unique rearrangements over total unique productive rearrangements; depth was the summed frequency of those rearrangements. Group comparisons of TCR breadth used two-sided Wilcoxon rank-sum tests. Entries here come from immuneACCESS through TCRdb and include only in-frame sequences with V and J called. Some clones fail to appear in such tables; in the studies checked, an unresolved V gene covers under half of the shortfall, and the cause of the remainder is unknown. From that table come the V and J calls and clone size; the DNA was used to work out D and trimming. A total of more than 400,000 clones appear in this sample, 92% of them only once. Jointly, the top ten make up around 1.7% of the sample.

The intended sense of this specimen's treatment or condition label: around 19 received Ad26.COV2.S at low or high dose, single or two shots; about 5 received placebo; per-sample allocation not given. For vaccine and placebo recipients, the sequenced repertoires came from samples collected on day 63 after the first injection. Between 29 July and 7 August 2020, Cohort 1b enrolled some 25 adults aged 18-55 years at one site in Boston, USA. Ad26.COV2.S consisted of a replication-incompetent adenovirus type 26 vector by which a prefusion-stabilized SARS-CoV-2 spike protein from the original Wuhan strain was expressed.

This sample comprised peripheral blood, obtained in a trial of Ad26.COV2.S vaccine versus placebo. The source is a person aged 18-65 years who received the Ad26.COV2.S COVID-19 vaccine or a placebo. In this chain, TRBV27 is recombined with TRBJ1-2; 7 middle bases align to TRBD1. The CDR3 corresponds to CASSLKVQTGYHYGYTF. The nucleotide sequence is TGTGCCAGCAGTTTAAAGGTGCAGACAGGGTACCACTATGGCTACACCTTC.